This T cell receptor beta chain originates from a study of spatial heterogeneity in lung cancer. Study details: A total of around 67 untreated early-stage non-small cell lung cancer patients served as donors.

TCRdb re-derived calls from the 5' RACE reads in MiXCR, one entry per CDR3 protein. The sample consists of some 54,000 distinct CDR3 sequences, under 8% of them appearing once. This CDR3 is 17 amino acids long. With V trimmed by 4 bases and J by 1 base, 7 bases remained unmatched. Germline CDR1 and CDR2: GTSNPN and SVGIG (reference sequence). Time point of the sample: blood at routine non-recurrence follow-up after resection. The sequenced material consisted of unsorted whole RNA from tumor, nontumor lung or frozen PBMC. The material was PBMCs, obtained at follow-up. The chain couples TRBV30 to TRBJ1-6; 10 bases are shared with TRBD1. The receptor was isolated from a female donor with early-stage non-small cell lung cancer. CDR3 in DNA: TGTGCCTGGAACTCCGGGACAGGGGCATCCTATAATTCACCCCTCCACTTT. It yields the protein CAWNSGTGASYNSPLHF.